The entry below gives a single T cell receptor (beta chain) sequence along with its context. Its antigen is still unknown. This sample is part of a study of T cells in Graves' hyperthyroidism and ophthalmopathy. Per germline, CDR1 KGHSH and CDR2 LQKENI. The germline V and J ends were trimmed by 2 bases and 2 bases, with 9 bases remaining between them. The CDR3 length is 14 residues. Study-level points and caveats: Most thyroid clonotypes with frequency above 0.001 were detected in blood. Ophthalmopathy, as predicted by the model, came a median about seven months after the prediction.

Based on clinical symptoms, serum thyroxine and TRAb, thyroid ultrasound and orbital computed tomography, diagnoses were reached. What was amplified from RNA transcripts were TCR beta CDR3 regions. Using the HTBI primer set, a first-round RT-PCR was run on the TCR CDR3. A single record per CDR3 protein comes from TCRdb applying MiXCR to the multiplex PCR reads. Among approximately 640,000 distinct CDR3 sequences, 45% were seen once, and the ten largest hold about 7.2%. V usage is TRBV18 and J usage is TRBJ1-2, with D hard to call. Material: peripheral blood or thyroid tissue (not recorded which). The sequence derives from an adult man with Graves' disease, either hyperthyroidism or ophthalmopathy (not recorded which). CDR3 amino acids: CASSPGDNNYGYTF. CDR3 sequence (DNA): TGTGCCAGCTCACCAGGAGACAACAACTATGGCTACACCTTC. Full variable domain (remainder filled in from reference TRBV18 and TRBJ1-2): NAGVMQNPRHLVRRRGQEARLRCSPMKGHSHVYWYRQLPEEGLKFMVYLQKENIIDESGMPKERFSAEFPKEGPSILRIQQVVRGDSAAYFCASSPGDNNYGYTFGSGTRLTVV.